Listed here are 3 T cell receptor beta chains from one sample, sequenced in a study of T cell responses to AZD1222 COVID-19 vaccine. TCRdb keeps only in-frame clones here, not all; method: immunoSEQ multiplex PCR. The repertoire holds roughly 97,000 clones, with about 90% as singletons. Sequenced here: peripheral blood, sampled on day 0 of AZD1222 vaccination. Every receptor here comes from an adult in good health.

This rearrangement joins TRBV10-3 to TRBJ2-7; 14 nucleotides align to TRBD2. The trim removed 0 bases at V and 5 bases at J, leaving 9 bases unmatched. Germline V gene data show CDR1 as ENHRY and CDR2 as SYGVKD. The CDR3 runs 18 residues. As DNA, the CDR3 is TGTGCCATCAGTGAGTCGGTGGGGACTAGCGGGAGTGGAAACGAGCAGTACTTC. This gives the protein CAISESVGTSGSGNEQYF.

The chain recombines TRBV10-1 with TRBJ2-7, with D uncertain. The CDR3 is 13 residues long. V shed 1 base and J shed 10 bases, with 14 bases lying between them. Germline-derived CDR1 and CDR2 are WNHNN and SYGVQD (reference sequence). CDR3 in DNA: TGCGCCAGCAGTGAGTACCCAAAGGGCAGCCAGTACTTC. Translated: CASSEYPKGSQYF.

This chain joins TRBV7-2 and TRBJ2-1; D not certain. Trimming removed 0 bases at V and 2 bases at J, with 14 bases between. CDR3 size: 17 residues. Germline V gene sequence: CDR1 SGHTA, CDR2 FQGNSA. CDR3 DNA sequence: TGTGCCAGCAGCTTAGCCCCTAGTACGCCCCCCTACAATGAGCAGTTCTTC. Translation gives CASSLAPSTPPYNEQFF.